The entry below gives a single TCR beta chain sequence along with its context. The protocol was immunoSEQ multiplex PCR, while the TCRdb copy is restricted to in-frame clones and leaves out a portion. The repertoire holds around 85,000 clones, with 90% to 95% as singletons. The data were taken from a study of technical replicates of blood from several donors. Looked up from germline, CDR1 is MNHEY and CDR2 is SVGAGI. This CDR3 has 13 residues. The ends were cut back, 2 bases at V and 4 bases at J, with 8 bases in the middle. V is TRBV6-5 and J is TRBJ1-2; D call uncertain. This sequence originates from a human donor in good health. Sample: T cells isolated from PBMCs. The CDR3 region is CASSYRRGYGYTF. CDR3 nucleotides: TGTGCCAGCAGTTACCGGAGAGGCTATGGCTACACCTTC.